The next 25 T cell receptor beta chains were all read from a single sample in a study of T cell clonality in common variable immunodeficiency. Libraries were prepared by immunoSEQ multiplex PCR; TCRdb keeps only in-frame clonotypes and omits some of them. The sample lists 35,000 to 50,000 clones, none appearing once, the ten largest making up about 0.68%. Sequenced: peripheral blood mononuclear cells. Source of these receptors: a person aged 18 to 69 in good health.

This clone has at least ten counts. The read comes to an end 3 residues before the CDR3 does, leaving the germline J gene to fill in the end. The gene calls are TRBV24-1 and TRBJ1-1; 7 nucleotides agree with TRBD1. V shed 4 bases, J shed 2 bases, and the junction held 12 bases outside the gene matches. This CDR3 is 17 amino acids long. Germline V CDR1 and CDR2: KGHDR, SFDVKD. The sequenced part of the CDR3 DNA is TGTGCCACCAGTGACCCCGGAAACTACAGGGGCAACACTGAA. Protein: CATSDPGNYRGNTE. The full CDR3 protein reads CATSDPGNYRGNTEAFF.

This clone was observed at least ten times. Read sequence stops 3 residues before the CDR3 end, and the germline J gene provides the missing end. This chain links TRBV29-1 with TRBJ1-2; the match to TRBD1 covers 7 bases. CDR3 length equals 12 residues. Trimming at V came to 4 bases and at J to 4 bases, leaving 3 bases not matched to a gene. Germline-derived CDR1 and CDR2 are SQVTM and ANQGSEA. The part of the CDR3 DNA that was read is TGCAGCGTTGGGACAGGAATCTATGGC. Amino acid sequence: CSVGTGIYG. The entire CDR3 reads CSVGTGIYGYTF.

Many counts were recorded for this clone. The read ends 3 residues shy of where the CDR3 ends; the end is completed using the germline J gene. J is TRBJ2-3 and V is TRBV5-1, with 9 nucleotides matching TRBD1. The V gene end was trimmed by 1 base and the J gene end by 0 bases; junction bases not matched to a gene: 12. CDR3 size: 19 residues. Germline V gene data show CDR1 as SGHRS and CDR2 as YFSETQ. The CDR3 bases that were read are TGCGCCAGCAGCTTGTTATTGGGACAGGGATTTCGGAGCACAGATACG. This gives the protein CASSLLLGQGFRSTDT. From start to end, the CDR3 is CASSLLLGQGFRSTDTQYF. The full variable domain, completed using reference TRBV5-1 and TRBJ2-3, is KAGVTQTPRYLIKTRGQQVTLSCSPISGHRSVSWYQQTPGQGLQFLFEYFSETQRNKGNFPGRFSGRQFSNSRSEMNVSTLELGDSALYLCASSLLLGQGFRSTDTQYFGPGTRLTVL.

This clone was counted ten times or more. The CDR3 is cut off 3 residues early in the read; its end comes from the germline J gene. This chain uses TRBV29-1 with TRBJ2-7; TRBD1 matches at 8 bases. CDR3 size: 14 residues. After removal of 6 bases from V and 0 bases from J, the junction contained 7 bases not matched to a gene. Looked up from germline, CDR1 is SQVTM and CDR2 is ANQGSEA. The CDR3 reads CSVGRQGSSYEQYF. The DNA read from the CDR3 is TGCAGCGTAGGTAGACAGGGGAGCTCCTACGAG.

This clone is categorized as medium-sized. The CDR3 bases that were read are TGTGCCAGCAGCTTAGTGAGGGCCTCCTACGAG. Translated: CASSLVRASYE. The CDR3 in its entirety is CASSLVRASYEQYF. V usage is TRBV11-2 and J usage is TRBJ2-7, with D perhaps matching TRBD2 (5 bases). The read falls 3 residues short of the CDR3 end, and the missing part is taken from the germline J gene. The germline V gene encodes CDR1 SGHAT and CDR2 FQNNGV. The CDR3 spans 14 residues. Trimming stripped 1 base from V and 0 bases from J, with 7 bases between.

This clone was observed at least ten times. The covered CDR3 bases are TGTGCCAGCAGTGGGGTGGGGGGGCGGACTGAA. This encodes CASSGVGGRTE. The entire CDR3 sequence reads CASSGVGGRTEAFF. This chain connects TRBV6-1 to TRBJ1-1; possible D gene TRBD1, 6 bases. The read ends 3 residues before the CDR3 terminus; that terminus is restored from the germline J gene. The CDR3 loop spans 14 amino acids. Between the trimmed V and J ends, which lost 4 bases and 5 bases, there was a span of 14 bases. Germline V gene data show CDR1 as MNHNS and CDR2 as SASEGT.

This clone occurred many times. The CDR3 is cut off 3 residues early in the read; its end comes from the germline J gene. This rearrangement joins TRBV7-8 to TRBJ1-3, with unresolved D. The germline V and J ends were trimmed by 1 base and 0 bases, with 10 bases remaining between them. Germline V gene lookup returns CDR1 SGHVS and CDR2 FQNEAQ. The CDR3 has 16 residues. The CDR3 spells CASSLVRQRSGNTIYF. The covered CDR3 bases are TGTGCCAGCAGCTTAGTGCGACAACGCTCTGGAAACACC.

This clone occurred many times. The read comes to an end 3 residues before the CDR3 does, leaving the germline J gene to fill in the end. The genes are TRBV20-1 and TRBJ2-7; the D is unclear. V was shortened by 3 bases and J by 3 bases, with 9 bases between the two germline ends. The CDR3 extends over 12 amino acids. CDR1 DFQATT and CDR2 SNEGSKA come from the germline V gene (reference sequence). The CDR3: CSASDQVYEQYF. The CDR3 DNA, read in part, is TGCAGTGCTAGTGACCAGGTCTACGAG.

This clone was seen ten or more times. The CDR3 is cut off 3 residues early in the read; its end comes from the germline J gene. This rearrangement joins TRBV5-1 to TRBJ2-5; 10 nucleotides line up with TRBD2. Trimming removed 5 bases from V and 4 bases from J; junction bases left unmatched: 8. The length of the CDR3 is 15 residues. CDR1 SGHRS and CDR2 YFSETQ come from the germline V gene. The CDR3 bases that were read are TGCGCCAGCAGTCTAGCGGGAGAAGCTGTAGAGACC. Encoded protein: CASSLAGEAVET. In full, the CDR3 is CASSLAGEAVETQYF. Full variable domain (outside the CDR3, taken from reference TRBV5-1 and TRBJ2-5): KAGVTQTPRYLIKTRGQQVTLSCSPISGHRSVSWYQQTPGQGLQFLFEYFSETQRNKGNFPGRFSGRQFSNSRSEMNVSTLELGDSALYLCASSLAGEAVETQYFGPGTRLLVL.

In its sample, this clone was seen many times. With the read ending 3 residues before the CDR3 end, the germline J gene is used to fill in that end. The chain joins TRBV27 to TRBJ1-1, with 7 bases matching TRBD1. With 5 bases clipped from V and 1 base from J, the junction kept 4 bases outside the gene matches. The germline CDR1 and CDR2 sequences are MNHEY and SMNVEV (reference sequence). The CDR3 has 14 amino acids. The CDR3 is CASSHRGSNTEAFF. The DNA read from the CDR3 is TGTGCCAGCAGTCACAGGGGATCGAACACTGAA.

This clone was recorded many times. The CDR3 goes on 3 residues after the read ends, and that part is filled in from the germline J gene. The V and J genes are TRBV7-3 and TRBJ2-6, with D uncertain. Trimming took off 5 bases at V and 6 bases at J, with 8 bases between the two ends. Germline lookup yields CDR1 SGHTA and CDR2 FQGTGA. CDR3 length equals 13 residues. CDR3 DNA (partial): TGTGCCAGCAGCGCCCAGGAGGCCAACGTC. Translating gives CASSAQEANV. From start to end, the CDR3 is CASSAQEANVLTF.

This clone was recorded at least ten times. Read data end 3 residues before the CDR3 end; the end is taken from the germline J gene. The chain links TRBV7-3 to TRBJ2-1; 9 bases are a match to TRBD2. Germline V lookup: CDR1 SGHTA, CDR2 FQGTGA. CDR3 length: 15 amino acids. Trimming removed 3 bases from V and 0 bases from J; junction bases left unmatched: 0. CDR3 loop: CASSFSGSSYNEQFF. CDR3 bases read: TGTGCCAGCAGCTTTAGCGGGAGCTCCTACAATGAG.

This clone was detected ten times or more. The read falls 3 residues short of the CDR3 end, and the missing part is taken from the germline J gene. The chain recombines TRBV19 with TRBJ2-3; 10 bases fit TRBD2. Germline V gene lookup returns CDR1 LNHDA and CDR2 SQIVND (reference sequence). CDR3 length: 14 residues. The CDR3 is CASSGSGTSEAQYF. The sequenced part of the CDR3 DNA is TGTGCCAGTAGTGGGAGCGGGACTAGCGAGGCG.

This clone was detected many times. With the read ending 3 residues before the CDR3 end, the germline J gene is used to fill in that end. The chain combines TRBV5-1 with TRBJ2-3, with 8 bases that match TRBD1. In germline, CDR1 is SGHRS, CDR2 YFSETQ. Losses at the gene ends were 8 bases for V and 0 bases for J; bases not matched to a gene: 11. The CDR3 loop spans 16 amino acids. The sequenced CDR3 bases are TGCGCCAGTAATAGGGACAGGATTTCTAGCACAGATACG. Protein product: CASNRDRISSTDT. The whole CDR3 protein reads CASNRDRISSTDTQYF.

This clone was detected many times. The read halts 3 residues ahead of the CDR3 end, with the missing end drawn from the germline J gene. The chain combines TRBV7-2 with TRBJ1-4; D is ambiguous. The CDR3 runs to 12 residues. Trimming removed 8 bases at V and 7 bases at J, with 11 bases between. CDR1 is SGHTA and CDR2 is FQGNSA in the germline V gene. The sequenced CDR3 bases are TGTGCCAGCCGGCGGTTCGGTGAAAAA. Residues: CASRRFGEK. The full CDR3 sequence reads CASRRFGEKLFF.

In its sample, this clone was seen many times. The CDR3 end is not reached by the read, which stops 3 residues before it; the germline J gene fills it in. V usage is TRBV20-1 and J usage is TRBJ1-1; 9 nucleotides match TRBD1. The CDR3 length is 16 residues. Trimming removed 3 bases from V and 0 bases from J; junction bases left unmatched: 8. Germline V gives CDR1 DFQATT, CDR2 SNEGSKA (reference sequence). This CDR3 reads CSASPGTGRMNTEAFF. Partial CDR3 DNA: TGCAGTGCTAGCCCCGGGACAGGGAGGATGAACACTGAA.

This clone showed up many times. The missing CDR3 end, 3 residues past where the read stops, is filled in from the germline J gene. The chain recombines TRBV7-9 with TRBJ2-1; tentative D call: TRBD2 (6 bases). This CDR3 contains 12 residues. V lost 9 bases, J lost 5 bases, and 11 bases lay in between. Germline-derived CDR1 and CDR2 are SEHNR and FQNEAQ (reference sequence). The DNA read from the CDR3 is TGTGCCAGTCCGGGGGTTGACAATGAG. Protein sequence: CASPGVDNE. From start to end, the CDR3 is CASPGVDNEQFF.

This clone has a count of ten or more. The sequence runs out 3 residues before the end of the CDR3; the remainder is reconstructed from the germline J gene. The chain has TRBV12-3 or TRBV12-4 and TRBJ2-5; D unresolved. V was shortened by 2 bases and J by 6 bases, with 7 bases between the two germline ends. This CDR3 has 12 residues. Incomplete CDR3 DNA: TGTGCCAGCAGTTTACAGTATCAGACC. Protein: CASSLQYQT. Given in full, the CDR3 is CASSLQYQTQYF.

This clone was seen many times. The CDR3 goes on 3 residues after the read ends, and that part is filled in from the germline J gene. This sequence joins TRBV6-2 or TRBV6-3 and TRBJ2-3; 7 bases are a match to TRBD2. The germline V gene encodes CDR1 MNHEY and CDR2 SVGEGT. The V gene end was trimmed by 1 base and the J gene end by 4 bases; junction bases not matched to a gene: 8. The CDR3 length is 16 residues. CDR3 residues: CASSYLSGIGADTQYF. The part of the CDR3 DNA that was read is TGTGCCAGCAGTTACTTGAGCGGGATAGGGGCAGATACG.

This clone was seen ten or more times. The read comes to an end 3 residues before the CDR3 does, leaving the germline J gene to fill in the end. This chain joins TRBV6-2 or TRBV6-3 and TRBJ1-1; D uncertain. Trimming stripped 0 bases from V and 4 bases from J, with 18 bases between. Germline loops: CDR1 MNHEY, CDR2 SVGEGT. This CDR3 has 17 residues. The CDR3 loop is CASSYSNLGGRPTEAFF. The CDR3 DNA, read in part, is TGTGCCAGCAGTTACTCGAATCTTGGCGGGAGGCCCACTGAA.

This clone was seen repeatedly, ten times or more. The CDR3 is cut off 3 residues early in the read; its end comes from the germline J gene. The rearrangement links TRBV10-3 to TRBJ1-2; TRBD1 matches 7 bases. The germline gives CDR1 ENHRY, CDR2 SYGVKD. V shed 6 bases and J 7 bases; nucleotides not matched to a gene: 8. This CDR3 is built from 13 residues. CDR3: CAIRLRQGAGYTF. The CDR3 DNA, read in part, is TGTGCCATCAGGCTAAGACAGGGCGCTGGC.

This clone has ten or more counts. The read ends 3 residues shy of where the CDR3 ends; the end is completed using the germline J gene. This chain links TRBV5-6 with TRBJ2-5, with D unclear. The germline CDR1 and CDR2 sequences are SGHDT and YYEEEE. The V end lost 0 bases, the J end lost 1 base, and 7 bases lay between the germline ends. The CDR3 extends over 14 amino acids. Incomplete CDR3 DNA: TGTGCCAGCAGCTTGGCCTACCTCCAAGAGACC. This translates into CASSLAYLQET. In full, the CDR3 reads CASSLAYLQETQYF.

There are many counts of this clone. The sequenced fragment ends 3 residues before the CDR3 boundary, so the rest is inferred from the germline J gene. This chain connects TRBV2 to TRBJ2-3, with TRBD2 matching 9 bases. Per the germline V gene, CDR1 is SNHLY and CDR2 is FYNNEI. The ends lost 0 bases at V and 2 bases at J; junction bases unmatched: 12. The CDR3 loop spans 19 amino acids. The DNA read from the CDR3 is TGTGCCAGCAGTGAAGCGGTACCGGGACTAGCTAGTTTCACAGATACG. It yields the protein CASSEAVPGLASFTDT. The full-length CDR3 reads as CASSEAVPGLASFTDTQYF.

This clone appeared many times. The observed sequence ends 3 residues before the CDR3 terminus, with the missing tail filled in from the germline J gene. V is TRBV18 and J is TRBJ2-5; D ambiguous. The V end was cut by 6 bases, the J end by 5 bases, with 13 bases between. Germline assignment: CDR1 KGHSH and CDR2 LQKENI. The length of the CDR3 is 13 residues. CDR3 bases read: TGTGCCAGCTCCCCTATAGCAAGGGAGACC. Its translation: CASSPIARET. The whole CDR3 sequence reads CASSPIARETQYF.

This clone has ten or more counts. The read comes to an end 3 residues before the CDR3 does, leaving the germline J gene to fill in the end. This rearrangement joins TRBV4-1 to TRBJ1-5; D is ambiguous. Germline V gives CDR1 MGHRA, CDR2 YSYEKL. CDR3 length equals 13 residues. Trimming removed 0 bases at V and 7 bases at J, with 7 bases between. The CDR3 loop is CASSQDQGQPQHF. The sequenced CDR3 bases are TGCGCCAGCAGCCAAGATCAAGGCCAGCCC.